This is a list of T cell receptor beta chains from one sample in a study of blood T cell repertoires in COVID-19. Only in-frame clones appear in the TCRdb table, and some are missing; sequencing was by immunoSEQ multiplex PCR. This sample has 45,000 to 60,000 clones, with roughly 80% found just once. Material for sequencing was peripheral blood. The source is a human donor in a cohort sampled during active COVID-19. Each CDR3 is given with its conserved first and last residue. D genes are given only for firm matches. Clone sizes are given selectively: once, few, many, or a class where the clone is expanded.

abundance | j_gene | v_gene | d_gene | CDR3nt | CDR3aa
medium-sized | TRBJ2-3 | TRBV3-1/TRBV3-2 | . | TGTGCCAGCAGCCAAGTGAAACAGGTTTCAGATACGCAGTATTTT | CASSQVKQVSDTQYF
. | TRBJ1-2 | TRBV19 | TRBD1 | TGTGCCAGACCCGCCTACAGGGGGGAGAAGGCGGATGGCTACACCTTC | CARPAYRGEKADGYTF
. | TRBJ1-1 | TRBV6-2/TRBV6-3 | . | TGTGCCAGCAGTTACTCCGAGGGGGACACTGAAGCTTTCTTT | CASSYSEGDTEAFF
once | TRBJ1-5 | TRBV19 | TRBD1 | TGTGCCAGTAACCAGGGACAGGGGAATCAGCCCCAGCATTTT | CASNQGQGNQPQHF
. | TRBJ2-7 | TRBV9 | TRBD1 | TGTGCCAGCAGCGGGGGACAGGGGCCCTACGAGCAGTACTTC | CASSGGQGPYEQYF
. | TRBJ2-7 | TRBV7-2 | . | TGTGCCAGCAGCTTACTGACAGGCTTCACCTACGAGCAGTACTTC | CASSLLTGFTYEQYF
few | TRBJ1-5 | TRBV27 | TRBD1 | TGTGCCAGCAGTTCCGGGACAGGGGGAGCGCAGCCCCAGCATTTT | CASSSGTGGAQPQHF
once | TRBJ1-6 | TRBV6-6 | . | TGTGCCAGCAGTTCGCAGGGAATGAATTCACCCCTCCACTTT | CASSSQGMNSPLHF
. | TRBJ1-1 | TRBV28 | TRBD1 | TGTGCCAGCAGTGTAGGACAGGGGGCCTACTCCATGAACACTGAAGCTTTCTTT | CASSVGQGAYSMNTEAFF
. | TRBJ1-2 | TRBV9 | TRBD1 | TGTGCCAGCAGCTGGACAGGGGGCGGCTACACCTTC | CASSWTGGGYTF
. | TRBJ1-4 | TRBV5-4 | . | TGTGCCAGCAGTCCAGGGTTCCGAACTAATGAAAAACTGTTTTTT | CASSPGFRTNEKLFF
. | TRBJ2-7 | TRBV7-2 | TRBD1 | TGTGCCAGCAGCTCATTACCGGGACAGGGCTACGAGCAGTACTTC | CASSSLPGQGYEQYF
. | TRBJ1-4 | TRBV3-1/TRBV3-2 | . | TGTGCCAGCAGCCAGGAGACCGCAACTAATGAAAAACTGTTTTTT | CASSQETATNEKLFF
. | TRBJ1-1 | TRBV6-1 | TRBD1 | TGTGCCAGCAGTGACCGACAGGGTTCCGCTTTCTTT | CASSDRQGSAFF
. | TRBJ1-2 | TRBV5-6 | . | TGTGCCAGCAGCCCAGGCAGGAACCCCTATGGCTACACCTTC | CASSPGRNPYGYTF
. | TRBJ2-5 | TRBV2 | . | TGTGCCAGCAGTCCGAGGGAGACCCAGTACTTC | CASSPRETQYF
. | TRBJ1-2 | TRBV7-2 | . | TGTGCCAGCAGCTTTCTTGGGACAAACTATGGCTACACCTTC | CASSFLGTNYGYTF
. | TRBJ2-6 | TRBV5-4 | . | TGTGCCAGCAGCTTGGGCCAGGGGGAGGTCGGGGCCAACGTCCTGACTTTC | CASSLGQGEVGANVLTF
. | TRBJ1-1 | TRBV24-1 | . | TGTGCCACCAGTGACCCCGAGGGGGGGAAAACTGAAGCTTTCTTT | CATSDPEGGKTEAFF
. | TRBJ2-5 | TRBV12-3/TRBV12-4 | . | TGTGCCAGCAGTTTAAGCACTTCGCGGGCCCAGTACTTC | CASSLSTSRAQYF